Each of the 9 T cell receptor beta chains below was sequenced from the same sample in a study of Graves' ophthalmopathy and Graves' hyperthyroidism. RNA transcripts were the source from which TCR beta CDR3 regions were amplified. The workflow started with a first-round RT-PCR run with HTBI primers and then moved on to a second-round multiplex PCR. TCRdb processed the multiplex PCR reads anew with MiXCR; each CDR3 protein has one entry. The sample holds more than 1,000,000 distinct CDR3 sequences; about 38% are singletons and the top ten take approximately 12%. The sequenced sample was peripheral blood or thyroid tissue (not recorded which). The receptors were sampled from an adult man with Graves' hyperthyroidism.

This clonotype was seen a few times. The gene calls are TRBV10-3 and TRBJ1-2; weak D call: TRBD1 (5 bases). This CDR3 is built from 16 residues. Germline V gives CDR1 ENHRY, CDR2 SYGVKD. V gave up 4 bases and J gave up 4 bases, with 19 bases separating them. Here the CDR3 DNA reads TGTGCCATCAGTGGGACGGGTAGGGGCCCAGGCTATGGCTACACCTTC. Translated: CAISGTGRGPGYGYTF.

This clonotype was counted many times. This rearrangement joins TRBV4-3 to TRBJ1-6; possible D gene TRBD1, 5 bases. The CDR3 runs to 14 residues. Germline assignment: CDR1 LGHNA and CDR2 YSLEER. V shed 1 base and J shed 8 bases, with 9 bases lying between them. The CDR3 DNA follows: TGCGCCAGCAGCCAAGTTAGGGGTGATTCACCCCTCCACTTT. It codes for CASSQVRGDSPLHF.

On this clonotype itself: This may be a read error: a much more frequent sequence differs by one nucleotide. V usage is TRBV7-8 and J usage is TRBJ1-1, with 7 bases identical to TRBD1. Trimming took 8 bases from V and 1 from J; bases not matched to a gene: 7. The germline V gene encodes CDR1 SGHVS and CDR2 FQNEAQ. The CDR3 spans 14 residues. The CDR3 reads CASVPGQRNTEAFF. CDR3 sequence (DNA): TGTGCCAGCGTACCGGGACAGCGGAACACTGAAGCTTTCTTT. The whole variable domain, remainder taken from reference TRBV7-8 and TRBJ1-1, is GAGVSQSPRYKVAKRGQDVALRCDPISGHVSLFWYQQALGQGPEFLTYFQNEAQLDKSGLPSDRFFAERPEGSVSTLKIQRTQQEDSAVYLCASVPGQRNTEAFFGQGTRLTVV.

The chain recombines TRBV20-1 with TRBJ1-4, with 7 bases that match TRBD1. CDR1 is DFQATT, CDR2 SNEGSKA, per germline (reference sequence). This CDR3 spans 15 amino acids. V lost 2 bases and J lost 8; bases outside the gene matches: 11. The CDR3 loop reads CSARYGGQAGEKLFF. The CDR3 bases are TGCAGTGCTAGATACGGAGGACAGGCGGGGGAAAAACTGTTTTTT.

This clonotype was counted ten times or more. The chain recombines TRBV24-1 with TRBJ2-2, with D tentatively TRBD1 (6 bases). The CDR3 length is 13 residues. Trimming cost V 8 bases and J 6 bases, with 12 bases left between them. Germline CDR1 is KGHDR and CDR2 is SFDVKD. The CDR3 is CATTEQGAGELFF. The CDR3 DNA is TGTGCCACCACTGAACAGGGCGCCGGGGAGCTGTTTTTT.

A few counts support this clonotype. The chain carries TRBV4-1 and TRBJ2-2, with 7 bases that match TRBD1. V lost 6 bases, J lost 5 bases, and 9 bases stayed unmatched. From germline, CDR1 is MGHRA and CDR2 YSYEKL. This CDR3 contains 15 residues. The CDR3 sequence: CASSRWDSDTGELFF. The CDR3 DNA sequence: TGCGCCAGCAGTCGGTGGGACAGTGATACCGGGGAGCTGTTTTTT.

This sequence joins TRBV9 and TRBJ1-1; 11 bases agree with TRBD1. CDR3 length: 15 residues. Germline loops: CDR1 SGDLS, CDR2 YYNGEE. Germline trimming cut 2 bases from V and 5 bases from J; bases unmatched to any gene: 5. The CDR3 here is CASSVRTGGGTEAFF. In nucleotides, the CDR3 is TGTGCCAGCAGCGTTAGGACAGGGGGCGGAACTGAAGCTTTCTTT. Filled out from reference TRBV9 and TRBJ1-1, the complete variable domain reads DSGVTQTPKHLITATGQRVTLRCSPRSGDLSVYWYQQSLDQGLQFLIQYYNGEERAKGNILERFSAQQFPDLHSELNLSSLELGDSALYFCASSVRTGGGTEAFFGQGTRLTVV.

This clonotype came up a few times. The chain links TRBV29-1 to TRBJ2-5; 8 nucleotides agree with TRBD1. V shed 5 bases and J 5 bases; nucleotides not matched to a gene: 10. The CDR3 has 14 amino acids. Looked up from germline, CDR1 is SQVTM and CDR2 is ANQGSEA. The CDR3 coding sequence is TGCAGCGTTCTTCAGGACAGGGCCGGGGAGACCCAGTACTTC. Translation gives CSVLQDRAGETQYF.

The rearrangement links TRBV7-9 to TRBJ1-2; 12 bases are shared with TRBD1. Germline V CDR1 and CDR2: SEHNR, FQNEAQ (reference sequence). Trimming took 5 bases from V and 5 from J; bases not matched to a gene: 9. This CDR3 region has 16 residues. CDR3 region: CASSPPGQGASYGYTF. The CDR3 bases are TGTGCCAGCAGCCCTCCGGGACAGGGGGCGAGTTATGGCTACACCTTC.